These 26 T cell receptor beta chains were all obtained from the same sample, sequenced in a study of blood T cell repertoires in COVID-19. Clones were sequenced by immunoSEQ multiplex PCR, and TCRdb holds only the in-frame ones, with some missing. The sample lists 200,000 to 250,000 clones, approximately 80% seen once, with 3% to 4% in the top ten. Sequencing used peripheral blood. These receptors were obtained from a woman in her thirties or forties with active or convalescent COVID-19.

The chain combines TRBV28 with TRBJ2-5; no clear D gene. The CDR3 totals 11 residues. Trimming took 7 bases from V and 0 from J, leaving 3 bases between them. Germline V gene data show CDR1 as MDHEN and CDR2 as SYDVKM. The CDR3 bases are TGTGCCAGCATCGACCAAGAGACCCAGTACTTC. This codes for CASIDQETQYF.

V usage is TRBV19 and J usage is TRBJ1-2, with 7 bases identical to TRBD1. After removal of 5 bases from V and 2 bases from J, the junction contained 11 bases not matched to a gene. Germline V gives CDR1 LNHDA, CDR2 SQIVND (reference sequence). There are 16 residues in the CDR3. CDR3 bases: TGTGCCAGTAGTCGTCTAACAGGGGCCGGGAACTATGGCTACACCTTC. It translates to CASSRLTGAGNYGYTF. Full variable domain (missing parts from reference TRBV19 and TRBJ1-2): DGGITQSPKYLFRKEGQNVTLSCEQNLNHDAMYWYRQDPGQGLRLIYYSQIVNDFQKGDIAEGYSVSREKKESFPLTVTSAQKNPTAFYLCASSRLTGAGNYGYTFGSGTRLTVV.

The V call is TRBV28, the J call TRBJ2-7; 7 bases match TRBD1. In germline, CDR1 is MDHEN, CDR2 SYDVKM. This CDR3 is 11 amino acids long. The CDR3 is CASSETGLRNV. CDR3 nucleotides: TGTGCCAGCAGTGAGACAGGGCTCCGGAACGTC.

The chain links TRBV6-6 to TRBJ2-2; unclear D gene. The CDR3 consists of 14 residues. V lost 10 bases and J 6 bases, leaving 18 bases between the germline ends. The germline V gene encodes CDR1 MNHNY and CDR2 SVGAGI (reference sequence). CDR3 DNA: TGTGCCACCGTTCCACGTCGTGCGTCCGGGGAGCTGTTTTTT. Its protein is CATVPRRASGELFF.

This chain connects TRBV5-1 to TRBJ2-3; 13 bases map to TRBD2. This CDR3 is 14 amino acids long. The ends lost 4 bases at V and 6 bases at J; junction bases unmatched: 2. Germline lookup yields CDR1 SGHRS and CDR2 YFSETQ. The CDR3 region is CASSPGLAGDTQYF. The CDR3 DNA follows: TGCGCCAGCAGCCCGGGACTAGCGGGGGATACGCAGTATTTT. The complete variable domain, with remaining parts taken from reference TRBV5-1 and TRBJ2-3, reads KAGVTQTPRYLIKTRGQQVTLSCSPISGHRSVSWYQQTPGQGLQFLFEYFSETQRNKGNFPGRFSGRQFSNSRSEMNVSTLELGDSALYLCASSPGLAGDTQYFGPGTRLTVL.

The J gene is TRBJ2-1, the V gene TRBV2; 13 nucleotides align to TRBD2. Germline V gene data show CDR1 as SNHLY and CDR2 as FYNNEI. Germline trimming cut 7 bases from V and 0 bases from J; bases unmatched to any gene: 6. The CDR3 length is 17 residues. CDR3 loop: CASTPGLAGSSYNEQFF. CDR3 DNA sequence: TGTGCCAGCACCCCGGGACTAGCGGGGAGCTCCTACAATGAGCAGTTCTTC.

The chain couples TRBV30 to TRBJ1-4, with D uncertain. CDR1 is GTSNPN and CDR2 is SVGIG in the germline V gene (reference sequence). There are 13 residues in the CDR3. The germline V and J ends were trimmed by 2 bases and 2 bases, with 6 bases remaining between them. The CDR3 sequence is CAWSSGTNEKLFF. CDR3 DNA: TGTGCCTGGAGTTCGGGGACTAATGAAAAACTGTTTTTT.

This clone was seen once. J is TRBJ1-2 and V is TRBV7-9, with a tentative D call TRBD1 (6 bases). The CDR3 is 13 amino acids. CDR1 and CDR2 (germline): SEHNR, FQNEAQ (reference sequence). V was pared by 4 bases and J by 8 bases, with 14 bases between. CDR3 sequence: CASSSEGHHGYTF. CDR3 nucleotide sequence: TGTGCCAGCAGCTCTGAGGGACACCACGGCTACACCTTC. The complete variable domain, with remaining parts taken from reference TRBV7-9 and TRBJ1-2, reads DTGVSQNPRHKITKRGQNVTFRCDPISEHNRLYWYRQTLGQGPEFLTYFQNEAQLEKSRLLSDRFSAERPKGSFSTLEIQRTEQGDSAMYLCASSSEGHHGYTFGSGTRLTVV.

This chain joins TRBV30 and TRBJ1-1, with a tentative D call TRBD1 (6 bases). There are 12 residues in the CDR3. Trimming shortened V by 4 bases and J by 8 bases, and 14 bases separated the two germline ends. CDR1 GTSNPN and CDR2 SVGIG come from the germline V gene (reference sequence). The CDR3: CAWNTGKQEAFF. The CDR3 DNA reads as TGTGCCTGGAATACAGGGAAGCAAGAAGCTTTCTTT.

The chain recombines TRBV27 with TRBJ2-7; 10 nucleotides match TRBD1. Per the germline V gene, CDR1 is MNHEY and CDR2 is SMNVEV (reference sequence). Trimming removed 6 bases from V and 3 bases from J; junction bases left unmatched: 11. The CDR3 covers 16 residues. Here the CDR3 DNA reads TGTGCCAGCAGCTACTCGGGGACAGGGGCGTTCTACGAGCAGTACTTC. This codes for CASSYSGTGAFYEQYF.

V is TRBV5-5 and J is TRBJ2-4, with 7 positions matching TRBD1. The CDR3 runs to 14 residues. Per the germline V gene, CDR1 is SGHKS and CDR2 is YYEKEE (reference sequence). The V gene end was trimmed by 6 bases and the J gene end by 5 bases; junction bases not matched to a gene: 8. CDR3 bases: TGTGCCAGCACAAGACAGGGTGAGGAAAACATTCAGTACTTC. It encodes CASTRQGEENIQYF.

The gene calls are TRBV6-1 and TRBJ1-1; TRBD1 is a possible D gene (5 bases). Trimming stripped 3 bases from V and 0 bases from J, with 8 bases between. The CDR3 runs to 14 residues. Per germline, CDR1 MNHNS and CDR2 SASEGT. CDR3: CASSEGRVNTEAFF. The CDR3 region has the DNA TGTGCCAGCAGTGAGGGCAGGGTGAACACTGAAGCTTTCTTT.

This chain connects TRBV27 to TRBJ1-2, with D possibly TRBD1 on 5 matching bases. Trimming took off 5 bases at V and 4 bases at J, with 11 bases between the two ends. The CDR3 contains 13 residues. CDR1 and CDR2 (germline): MNHEY, SMNVEV (reference sequence). DNA of the CDR3: TGTGCCAGCAGTGCAAGGGGCGGCTATGGCTACACCTTC. Its protein is CASSARGGYGYTF.

The chain combines TRBV7-2 with TRBJ1-2, with 7 bases that match TRBD1. Germline assignment: CDR1 SGHTA and CDR2 FQGNSA. V shed 5 bases and J 8 bases; nucleotides not matched to a gene: 5. This CDR3 region has 12 residues. The DNA for the CDR3 is TGTGCCAGCAGCCTCAACAGGGGCGGCTACACCTTC. Protein: CASSLNRGGYTF.

This clone was observed a few times. V is TRBV19 and J is TRBJ2-1, with TRBD2 matching over 9 bases. This CDR3 contains 14 residues. Trimming removed 2 bases from V and 9 bases from J; junction bases left unmatched: 5. Germline assignment: CDR1 LNHDA and CDR2 SQIVND (reference sequence). CDR3 residues: CASSIRGGAVEQFF. The CDR3 DNA reads as TGTGCCAGTAGTATACGCGGGGGGGCGGTTGAGCAGTTCTTC.

The CDR3 protein is CASSLGAGAYEQYF. The CDR3 DNA reads TGCGCCAGCAGCTTGGGGGCAGGGGCCTACGAGCAGTACTTC. The chain couples TRBV5-1 to TRBJ2-7, with D possibly being TRBD1 (6 bases). The V end lost 0 bases, the J end lost 2 bases, and 9 bases lay between the germline ends. The CDR3 covers 14 residues. Germline loops: CDR1 SGHRS, CDR2 YFSETQ.

The chain combines TRBV2 with TRBJ1-3, with 11 bases that match TRBD1. The length of the CDR3 is 15 residues. Germline V gene data show CDR1 as SNHLY and CDR2 as FYNNEI. J lost 0 bases, V lost 10 bases, and 5 bases had no gene match. The chain's CDR3 is CATGQGVFSGNTIYF. The CDR3 DNA sequence: TGTGCCACGGGACAGGGGGTTTTCTCTGGAAACACCATATATTTT.

The CDR3 DNA is TGTGCCAGCAGTGTCGGGGGACAGGGGGGCACTGAAGCTTTCTTT. It translates to CASSVGGQGGTEAFF. The V gene is TRBV2, the J gene TRBJ1-1; TRBD1 matches 11 bases. Germline loops: CDR1 SNHLY, CDR2 FYNNEI. The J segment lost 4 bases and the V segment lost 4 bases, leaving 5 bases of the junction unmatched. The CDR3 consists of 15 residues. Complete variable domain (other parts from reference TRBV2 and TRBJ1-1): EPEVTQTPSHQVTQMGQEVILRCVPISNHLYFYWYRQILGQKVEFLVSFYNNEISEKSEIFDDQFSVERPDGSNFTLKIRSTKLEDSAMYFCASSVGGQGGTEAFFGQGTRLTVV.

The table lists this clone with many counts. The gene calls are TRBV19 and TRBJ2-3; 10 positions match TRBD2. CDR3 length equals 12 residues. V shed 6 bases, J shed 9 bases, and the junction held 3 bases outside the gene matches. Per germline, CDR1 LNHDA and CDR2 SQIVND (reference sequence). This CDR3 reads CASRLAGETQYF. In DNA, the CDR3 is TGTGCCAGTAGGCTAGCGGGGGAGACGCAGTATTTT.

The chain couples TRBV6-2 or TRBV6-3 to TRBJ1-2; D possibly corresponds to TRBD1 (5 bases). The CDR3 is made up of 12 amino acids. The germline V gene encodes CDR1 MNHEY and CDR2 SVGEGT. V lost 6 bases, J lost 10 bases, and 15 bases lay in between. The DNA for the CDR3 is TGTGCCAGCAGCCAAGTCACAGGCCTCTACACCTTC. It codes for CASSQVTGLYTF.

This chain uses TRBV12-3 or TRBV12-4 with TRBJ2-7, with D perhaps TRBD1 (5 bases). Trimming shortened V by 6 bases and J by 3 bases, and 12 bases separated the two germline ends. The CDR3 consists of 13 residues. CDR3 DNA sequence: TGTGCCAGCAGCCCACAGGCCAACTACGAGCAGTACTTC. It translates to CASSPQANYEQYF.

This sequence joins TRBV2 and TRBJ1-1; maybe TRBD1 (5 bases). Germline-derived CDR1 and CDR2 are SNHLY and FYNNEI. The CDR3 totals 15 residues. Trimming removed 4 bases at V and 0 bases at J, with 12 bases between. In DNA, the CDR3 is TGTGCCAGCAGTGCTTGGGGGGATATGAACACTGAAGCTTTCTTT. Encoded protein: CASSAWGDMNTEAFF.

V is TRBV10-3 and J is TRBJ1-2; D might be TRBD1 (6 bases). CDR3 size: 12 residues. Trimming pared 6 bases from V and 8 bases from J, leaving 13 bases between. CDR1 is ENHRY, CDR2 SYGVKD, per germline. The CDR3 here is CAIRRTQGGYTF. Written as DNA, the CDR3 is TGTGCCATCAGAAGAACCCAGGGGGGCTACACCTTC.

The chain employs TRBV7-3 and TRBJ2-3; D not certain. Trimming stripped 4 bases from V and 0 bases from J, with 11 bases between. Per the germline V gene, CDR1 is SGHTA and CDR2 is FQGTGA. The CDR3 spans 15 residues. CDR3 nucleotides: TGTGCCAGCAGCTCGTACGGGTCCAGCACAGATACGCAGTATTTT. Amino acid sequence: CASSSYGSSTDTQYF.

The chain joins TRBV10-3 to TRBJ1-3; 9 bases are a match to TRBD1. The CDR3 has 13 residues. Germline assignment: CDR1 ENHRY and CDR2 SYGVKD. After removal of 10 bases from V and 7 bases from J, the junction contained 8 bases not matched to a gene. CDR3 DNA sequence: TGTGCCACCTGGGGGACAGGGACTAACACCATATATTTT. Residues: CATWGTGTNTIYF.

The chain has TRBV9 and TRBJ2-2; 10 bases are a match to TRBD2. V lost 0 bases and J lost 4; bases outside the gene matches: 12. Germline CDR1 reads SGDLS; CDR2 reads YYNGEE. This CDR3 contains 19 residues. The CDR3 spells CASSVAFQRGGRGTGELFF. The CDR3 coding sequence is TGTGCCAGCAGCGTAGCCTTCCAGCGGGGGGGCCGGGGCACCGGGGAGCTGTTTTTT.